The 30 T cell receptor beta chains presented below share a single source sample, sequenced in a study of T cells in Graves' hyperthyroidism and ophthalmopathy. Amplified TCR beta CDR3 regions came from RNA transcripts. TCR CDR3 regions were first amplified by RT-PCR with HTBI primers. Each CDR3 protein gets one entry after TCRdb re-called the multiplex PCR reads with MiXCR. The sample includes about 640,000 distinct CDR3 sequences, around 21% of them seen just once. The sample taken for sequencing was blood. These receptors were taken from a man between 25 and 39 years old with Graves' ophthalmopathy.

This clonotype has more than one count but fewer than ten. V is TRBV7-2 and J is TRBJ2-7; 12 bases match TRBD2. CDR1 is SGHTA, CDR2 FQGNSA, per germline. The CDR3 extends over 17 amino acids. Unmatched junction bases numbered 6, after V lost 1 base and J lost 2 bases. Here the CDR3 DNA reads TGTGCCAGCAGCTTAGAGCTAGCGGGAGGGCTGGCCTACGAGCAGTACTTC. Translating it yields CASSLELAGGLAYEQYF.

This clonotype turned up a few times. The chain has TRBV3-1 and TRBJ2-7, with D perhaps matching TRBD1 (6 bases). V was clipped by 3 bases and J by 2 bases, with 11 bases between them. The CDR3 covers 14 residues. The germline V gene has CDR1 LGHDT and CDR2 YNNKEL (reference sequence). The CDR3: CASSQDKGAYEQYF. CDR3 coding DNA: TGTGCCAGCAGCCAGGACAAGGGGGCCTACGAGCAGTACTTC.

Comments on this clonotype: A read error may be the cause here, since a much bigger clone is one base away. V gene TRBV3-1 combines with J gene TRBJ2-2, with a possible D match to TRBD1 (6 bases). Between the trimmed V and J ends, which lost 4 bases and 1 base, there was a span of 7 bases. Germline values: CDR1 LGHDT, CDR2 YNNKEL (reference sequence). The CDR3 covers 14 residues. CDR3: CASSRDKNTGELFF. CDR3 bases: TGTGCCAGCAGCCGGGACAAGAACACCGGGGAGCTGTTTTTT.

The rearrangement links TRBV10-3 to TRBJ2-7, with D maybe TRBD2 (5 bases). Per germline, CDR1 ENHRY and CDR2 SYGVKD. V lost 3 bases and J 6 bases, leaving 15 bases between the germline ends. The CDR3 is 14 residues long. CDR3 sequence: CAISDSLAPREQYF. CDR3 DNA: TGTGCCATCAGTGACAGTCTAGCTCCTCGCGAGCAGTACTTC.

There are many counts of this clonotype. V usage is TRBV20-1 and J usage is TRBJ2-1; the D is unclear. Germline V lookup: CDR1 DFQATT, CDR2 SNEGSKA (reference sequence). The CDR3 length is 10 residues. Trimming stripped 3 bases from V and 4 bases from J, with 1 base between. The CDR3 DNA is TGCAGTGCTAGTTACAATGAGCAGTTCTTC. Encoded protein: CSASYNEQFF.

The table lists this clonotype with a few counts. The genes are TRBV2 and TRBJ2-2, with 14 bases lining up with TRBD2. Per the germline V gene, CDR1 is SNHLY and CDR2 is FYNNEI. The CDR3 has 20 amino acids. V lost 9 bases to trimming and J lost 5 bases; unmatched junction nucleotides: 20. CDR3 coding DNA: TGTGCCAGACAACGACAGGGGGGGGGACTAGCGGGAGTTTCAACCGGGGAGCTGTTTTTT. Residues: CARQRQGGGLAGVSTGELFF.

This clonotype has more than one count but fewer than ten. The chain has TRBV28 and TRBJ1-4; 7 nucleotides match TRBD1. Germline trimming cut 6 bases from V and 5 bases from J; bases unmatched to any gene: 9. Germline V CDR1 and CDR2: MDHEN, SYDVKM. The CDR3 extends over 15 amino acids. Written as DNA, the CDR3 is TGTGCCAGCAGACTCGGGGGACAGCGGAATGAAAAACTGTTTTTT. Translating gives CASRLGGQRNEKLFF.

The genes are TRBV29-1 and TRBJ1-3; unclear D gene. V dropped 6 bases and J dropped 10 bases, with 16 bases sitting between them. The germline gives CDR1 SQVTM, CDR2 ANQGSEA. The CDR3 has 12 amino acids. CDR3 in amino acids: CSVRSGYETIYF. The CDR3 coding sequence is TGCAGCGTCCGATCTGGATATGAAACCATATATTTT.

This clonotype was seen only a few times. The genes are TRBV30 and TRBJ2-2; perhaps TRBD1 as D (6 bases). Germline CDR1 GTSNPN, CDR2 SVGIG (reference sequence). V lost 3 bases and J lost 1, with 15 bases in between. This CDR3 contains 16 residues. The CDR3 loop is CAWRPQGAGNTGELFF. CDR3 bases: TGTGCCTGGAGACCACAGGGCGCGGGGAACACCGGGGAGCTGTTTTTT.

In the case of this clonotype: This may be a read error: a much more frequent sequence differs by one nucleotide. This rearrangement joins TRBV5-1 to TRBJ2-1; 12 bases are a match to TRBD2. CDR1 is SGHRS and CDR2 is YFSETQ in the germline V gene. V trimming: 3 bases; J trimming: 12 bases; junction bases outside the gene matches: 7. CDR3 length: 14 amino acids. CDR3 in DNA: TGCGCCAGCAGCTGGACTAGCGGGAATGTTGGGCAGTTCTTC. Protein sequence: CASSWTSGNVGQFF.

This clonotype was seen repeatedly, ten times or more. The V call is TRBV7-2, the J call TRBJ2-7; 8 bases match TRBD2. Germline trimming cut 5 bases from V and 1 base from J; bases unmatched to any gene: 13. The CDR3 has 17 residues. The germline V gene has CDR1 SGHTA and CDR2 FQGNSA. The CDR3: CASSLGSGGYVSYEQYF. For the CDR3, the DNA is TGTGCCAGCAGCCTCGGCTCGGGGGGGTACGTTTCCTACGAGCAGTACTTC.

The chain recombines TRBV13 with TRBJ1-2, with D perhaps matching TRBD1 (5 bases). Trimming shortened V by 5 bases and J by 0 bases, and 13 bases separated the two germline ends. The CDR3 is made up of 15 amino acids. Germline lookup yields CDR1 PRHDT and CDR2 FYEKMQ (reference sequence). CDR3: CASSPFQGANYGYTF. The CDR3 nucleotides read TGTGCCAGCAGCCCATTCCAGGGAGCTAACTATGGCTACACCTTC.

The chain uses TRBV5-5 and TRBJ1-4, with a possible D match to TRBD1 (6 bases). The CDR3 has 17 residues. Deletions cut 2 bases from V and 0 bases from J, with 14 bases between. Germline V lookup: CDR1 SGHKS, CDR2 YYEKEE (reference sequence). The CDR3 reads CASSLRGADPTNEKLFF. The CDR3 nucleotides read TGTGCCAGCAGCTTAAGGGGGGCAGACCCAACTAATGAAAAACTGTTTTTT.

This clonotype was seen a handful of times. The chain employs TRBV6-1 and TRBJ1-1; D is undetermined. V gave up 6 bases and J gave up 0 bases, with 14 bases separating them. Germline lookup yields CDR1 MNHNS and CDR2 SASEGT. The CDR3 has 15 residues. As DNA, the CDR3 is TGTGCCAGCAGGGTCTCGGAGGGATTGAACACTGAAGCTTTCTTT. Its translation: CASRVSEGLNTEAFF.

This clonotype was observed a few times. CDR3 sequence reads: CASRKGLAGGNEQFF. The CDR3, as DNA: TGTGCCAGCAGAAAAGGACTAGCGGGAGGCAATGAGCAGTTCTTC. V gene TRBV7-6 combines with J gene TRBJ2-1, with TRBD2 matching 14 bases. Germline-derived CDR1 and CDR2 are SGHVS and FNYEAQ. The ends lost 6 bases at V and 6 bases at J; junction bases unmatched: 4. The CDR3 spans 15 residues.

The chain uses TRBV2 and TRBJ2-1, with 8 nucleotides matching TRBD2. The germline gives CDR1 SNHLY, CDR2 FYNNEI. Unmatched junction bases numbered 2, after V lost 4 bases and J lost 6 bases. The CDR3 is 13 residues long. CDR3 sequence reads: CASSAAGGNEQFF. The CDR3 DNA reads TGTGCCAGCAGTGCGGCGGGGGGCAATGAGCAGTTCTTC.

This clonotype was detected ten times or more. The V call is TRBV11-3, the J call TRBJ2-1; no definite D call. V lost 1 base to trimming and J lost 0 bases, with 19 bases between them. The CDR3 covers 19 residues. Germline CDR1 SGHNT, CDR2 YENEEA. The DNA for the CDR3 is TGTGCCAGCAGCTTAGTCCCCCGCGTTGAAAAGAGCTCCTACAATGAGCAGTTCTTC. This translates into CASSLVPRVEKSSYNEQFF.

At least ten counts were recorded for this clonotype. The V and J genes are TRBV11-2 and TRBJ2-5, with D possibly TRBD1 on 5 matching bases. This CDR3 has 14 amino acids. V was trimmed by 5 bases and J by 4 bases, leaving 14 bases between them. CDR1 and CDR2 from the germline V gene are SGHAT and FQNNGV. The CDR3 DNA follows: TGTGCCAGCAGCCCAATGGACATCCTAGAGACCCAGTACTTC. This gives the protein CASSPMDILETQYF.

This clonotype has ten or more counts. J is TRBJ2-7 and V is TRBV12-3 or TRBV12-4, with D maybe TRBD1 (6 bases). The CDR3 is 13 residues long. V gave up 6 bases and J gave up 3 bases, with 12 bases separating them. The CDR3 nucleotides read TGTGCCAGCAGCTCGGACAGTCTCTACGAGCAGTACTTC. This sequence encodes CASSSDSLYEQYF.

This chain uses TRBV5-4 with TRBJ1-5; D gene ambiguous. This CDR3 contains 12 residues. Germline values: CDR1 SGHNT, CDR2 YYREEE (reference sequence). The V gene lost 0 bases and the J gene lost 9 bases, with 7 bases spanning the gap. The CDR3 loop reads CASSLDGWPQHF. CDR3 DNA sequence: TGTGCCAGCAGCTTGGACGGCTGGCCCCAGCATTTT.

This clonotype was seen ten or more times. This chain links TRBV7-2 with TRBJ2-7; D is tentatively TRBD1 or TRBD2 (5 bases each). This CDR3 contains 14 residues. V was clipped by 4 bases and J by 4 bases, with 14 bases between them. The V gene's germline CDR1 is SGHTA and CDR2 FQGNSA. The CDR3 sequence: CASSSRDPPYEQYF. DNA for the CDR3: TGTGCCAGCAGCTCCCGGGACCCTCCGTACGAGCAGTACTTC.

This clonotype was detected many times. V usage is TRBV7-9 and J usage is TRBJ2-3, with TRBD2 matching over 10 bases. V gave up 5 bases and J gave up 5 bases; unmatched junction bases: 4. CDR1 SEHNR and CDR2 FQNEAQ come from the germline V gene (reference sequence). This CDR3 comprises 14 residues. The CDR3 loop is CASSAASGRDTQYF. CDR3 nucleotides: TGTGCCAGCAGCGCGGCTAGCGGGAGAGATACGCAGTATTTT.

This clonotype was seen at least ten times. The chain joins TRBV28 to TRBJ2-7, with 7 bases identical to TRBD2. The germline V gene has CDR1 MDHEN and CDR2 SYDVKM. Losses at the gene ends were 5 bases for V and 2 bases for J; bases not matched to a gene: 12. The CDR3 extends over 16 amino acids. DNA of the CDR3: TGTGCCAGCAGTCAAGGGCTAGCGGAGGTGGCCTACGAGCAGTACTTC. As protein: CASSQGLAEVAYEQYF. The entire variable domain, with the rest obtained from reference TRBV28 and TRBJ2-7, is as follows: DVKVTQSSRYLVKRTGEKVFLECVQDMDHENMFWYRQDPGLGLRLIYFSYDVKMKEKGDIPEGYSVSREKKERFSLILESASTNQTSMYLCASSQGLAEVAYEQYFGPGTRLTVT.

V gene TRBV5-1 combines with J gene TRBJ2-7, with D possibly matching TRBD1 (6 bases). The CDR3 spans 15 residues. V was pared by 0 bases and J by 5 bases, with 15 bases between. Germline V gene lookup returns CDR1 SGHRS and CDR2 YFSETQ. CDR3 nucleotides: TGCGCCAGCAGCTTGGGGGACCGCCCAGGGGACGAGCAGTACTTC. Translated: CASSLGDRPGDEQYF. Combining the CDR3 with reference TRBV5-1 and TRBJ2-7 gives the whole variable domain KAGVTQTPRYLIKTRGQQVTLSCSPISGHRSVSWYQQTPGQGLQFLFEYFSETQRNKGNFPGRFSGRQFSNSRSEMNVSTLELGDSALYLCASSLGDRPGDEQYFGPGTRLTVT.

The rearrangement joins TRBV5-1 to TRBJ1-1; D is unclear. CDR1 is SGHRS, CDR2 YFSETQ, per germline. The V gene lost 0 bases and the J gene lost 1 base, with 7 bases spanning the gap. The CDR3 runs to 14 residues. The CDR3 DNA follows: TGCGCCAGCAGCTTGGGGCCGCCGAACACTGAAGCTTTCTTT. This codes for CASSLGPPNTEAFF.

The chain uses TRBV11-2 and TRBJ2-3; tentatively, D is TRBD1 or TRBD2 (6 bases each). Germline V gene data show CDR1 as SGHAT and CDR2 as FQNNGV. CDR3 size: 23 residues. Trimming removed 7 bases at V and 4 bases at J, with 42 bases between. CDR3 loop: CASIPPGHPSPGAIRGSPDTQYF. Written as DNA, the CDR3 is TGTGCCAGCATCCCTCCGGGACACCCATCCCCGGGAGCTATTCGAGGGAGCCCAGATACGCAGTATTTT.

The chain joins TRBV5-4 to TRBJ2-1; 11 bases are a match to TRBD2. The CDR3 spans 20 residues. The V segment lost 4 bases and the J segment 4 bases; nucleotides outside the gene matches: 19. Germline-derived CDR1 and CDR2 are SGHNT and YYREEE (reference sequence). CDR3 in DNA: TGTGCCAGCAGCCCTAAGAGCTGGCCTAGCGGGAGGATTTTATACAATGAGCAGTTCTTC. It is translated as CASSPKSWPSGRILYNEQFF.

The rearrangement uses TRBV4-1 and TRBJ2-2, with D possibly being TRBD1 or TRBD2 (5 bases each). Germline loops: CDR1 MGHRA, CDR2 YSYEKL. This CDR3 contains 16 residues. Trimming left V 5 bases short and J 0 bases short, with 13 bases between. CDR3 amino acids: CASSGGGQTNTGELFF. The CDR3 nucleotides are TGCGCCAGCAGCGGGGGTGGGCAAACGAACACCGGGGAGCTGTTTTTT.

V usage is TRBV6-5 and J usage is TRBJ2-7; 11 nucleotides agree with TRBD2. The length of the CDR3 is 16 residues. V trimming: 4 bases; J trimming: 2 bases; junction bases outside the gene matches: 7. CDR1 is MNHEY and CDR2 is SVGAGI in the germline V gene. CDR3 protein: CASSSIGTSGTYEQYF. The CDR3 DNA sequence: TGTGCCAGCAGTTCGATCGGGACTAGCGGAACCTACGAGCAGTACTTC.

This clonotype was seen ten or more times. The chain couples TRBV20-1 to TRBJ2-2; 8 bases line up with TRBD1. The CDR3 covers 14 residues. In germline, CDR1 is DFQATT, CDR2 SNEGSKA (reference sequence). Trimming took 6 bases from V and 4 from J; bases not matched to a gene: 7. CDR3 coding DNA: TGCAGTGCCAAAGGACAGGGAATCACCGGGGAGCTGTTTTTT. This sequence encodes CSAKGQGITGELFF.